Below are 29 T cell receptor beta chains sequenced from a single sample in a study of blood T cell repertoires in COVID-19. Sequencing was performed with immunoSEQ multiplex PCR; in TCRdb, only in-frame clones are kept and a portion is missing. Of under 55,000 clones in the sample, more than 75% were seen once. What was sequenced was PBMCs or T cells enriched from blood (not recorded which). The receptors derive from a woman in her forties or fifties with acute COVID-19.

This chain links TRBV5-1 with TRBJ1-1; 8 bases match TRBD1. V lost 4 bases, J lost 0 bases, and 8 bases stayed unmatched. Germline assignment: CDR1 SGHRS and CDR2 YFSETQ. The CDR3 sequence is 16 residues long. CDR3 nucleotides: TGCGCCAGCAGCGAGGGGACAGGTTCCTTGAACACTGAAGCTTTCTTT. Amino acid sequence: CASSEGTGSLNTEAFF.

The gene calls are TRBV7-9 and TRBJ1-2; D gene uncertain. CDR1 and CDR2 (germline): SEHNR, FQNEAQ (reference sequence). The germline V and J ends were trimmed by 5 bases and 3 bases, with 13 bases remaining between them. The CDR3 length is 14 residues. CDR3 bases: TGTGCCAGCAGCCCCCCCAGTCAGGACTATGGCTACACCTTC. Residues: CASSPPSQDYGYTF. Combining the CDR3 with reference TRBV7-9 and TRBJ1-2 gives the whole variable domain DTGVSQNPRHKITKRGQNVTFRCDPISEHNRLYWYRQTLGQGPEFLTYFQNEAQLEKSRLLSDRFSAERPKGSFSTLEIQRTEQGDSAMYLCASSPPSQDYGYTFGSGTRLTVV.

The chain links TRBV13 to TRBJ2-3; D is uncertain. CDR3 length: 13 amino acids. Trimming removed 5 bases at V and 6 bases at J, with 12 bases between. Germline V CDR1 and CDR2: PRHDT, FYEKMQ (reference sequence). The CDR3 sequence: CASSTQPRDTQYF. CDR3 nucleotide sequence: TGTGCCAGCAGCACCCAACCTAGGGATACGCAGTATTTT.

The J gene is TRBJ1-3, the V gene TRBV12-3 or TRBV12-4; TRBD1 might be the D (6 bases). The CDR3 length is 13 residues. V shed 8 bases and J shed 3 bases, with 11 bases lying between them. CDR3 sequence reads: CASATGFGNTIYF. DNA of the CDR3: TGTGCCAGCGCTACAGGGTTTGGAAACACCATATATTTT.

V and J are TRBV18 and TRBJ2-1; 7 nucleotides match TRBD1. V was clipped by 0 bases and J by 5 bases; unmatched bases: 4. The germline V gene has CDR1 KGHSH and CDR2 LQKENI. This CDR3 spans 15 amino acids. CDR3 protein: CASSPPGTENNEQFF. The CDR3 nucleotides are TGTGCCAGCTCACCACCCGGGACAGAGAACAATGAGCAGTTCTTC.

The DNA of the CDR3 is TGTGCCAGTAGTAAAGCCACAGGAGCCTATGGCTACACCTTC. Protein sequence: CASSKATGAYGYTF. This chain joins TRBV19 and TRBJ1-2, with D tentatively TRBD1 (5 bases). Germline loops: CDR1 LNHDA, CDR2 SQIVND (reference sequence). Trimming left V 4 bases short and J 4 bases short, with 13 bases between. The CDR3 totals 14 residues.

The chain employs TRBV29-1 and TRBJ2-5, with 7 bases matching TRBD2. This CDR3 region has 15 residues. The J segment lost 5 bases and the V segment lost 7 bases, leaving 16 bases of the junction unmatched. The germline gives CDR1 SQVTM, CDR2 ANQGSEA. The DNA of the CDR3 is TGCAGCGGCCGAGAAAGCCCGACTAGCCGGGAGACCCAGTACTTC. Protein: CSGRESPTSRETQYF.

This chain links TRBV6-6 with TRBJ2-2, with a weak D call TRBD1 (5 bases). CDR1 and CDR2 from the germline V gene are MNHNY and SVGAGI (reference sequence). The germline V and J ends were trimmed by 6 bases and 4 bases, with 12 bases remaining between them. The length of the CDR3 is 14 residues. CDR3 amino acids: CASRPQGVTGELFF. CDR3 coding DNA: TGTGCCAGCAGACCCCAGGGTGTCACCGGGGAGCTGTTTTTT.

The chain combines TRBV5-6 with TRBJ2-3; D not resolved. Deletions cut 0 bases from V and 0 bases from J, with 8 bases between. The CDR3 has 15 residues. Germline CDR1 and CDR2: SGHDT and YYEEEE. The DNA of the CDR3 is TGTGCCAGCAGCTTGGAGGAGATTAGCACAGATACGCAGTATTTT. Amino acid sequence: CASSLEEISTDTQYF.

V gene TRBV5-1 combines with J gene TRBJ2-1; the D gene is possibly TRBD2 (6 bases). V lost 0 bases, J lost 2 bases, and 9 bases lay in between. The CDR3 loop spans 15 amino acids. Germline values: CDR1 SGHRS, CDR2 YFSETQ. DNA of the CDR3: TGCGCCAGCAGCTTGGGTGCTAGCGCCTACAATGAGCAGTTCTTC. It yields the protein CASSLGASAYNEQFF.

The CDR3 loop reads CASSSLAGAEAFF. CDR3 in DNA: TGCGCCAGCAGCTCACTGGCAGGGGCCGAAGCTTTCTTT. V usage is TRBV5-1 and J usage is TRBJ1-1; D might be TRBD1 (6 bases). Germline V gene sequence: CDR1 SGHRS, CDR2 YFSETQ. The CDR3 is 13 residues long. The V end lost 3 bases, the J end lost 8 bases, and 14 bases lay between the germline ends. Variable domain in full (rest from reference TRBV5-1 and TRBJ1-1): KAGVTQTPRYLIKTRGQQVTLSCSPISGHRSVSWYQQTPGQGLQFLFEYFSETQRNKGNFPGRFSGRQFSNSRSEMNVSTLELGDSALYLCASSSLAGAEAFFGQGTRLTVV.

The chain couples TRBV29-1 to TRBJ2-3; 9 bases map to TRBD2. This CDR3 has 16 residues. Germline CDR1 and CDR2: SQVTM and ANQGSEA. Losses at the gene ends were 5 bases for V and 3 bases for J; bases not matched to a gene: 12. The CDR3 DNA follows: TGCAGCGTTAGTCCCCTAGTCGCGGGGGGGACAGATACGCAGTATTTT. Translation: CSVSPLVAGGTDTQYF.

J is TRBJ2-2 and V is TRBV28; tentatively, D is TRBD2 (5 bases). Germline CDR1 reads MDHEN; CDR2 reads SYDVKM. The CDR3 contains 15 residues. With 2 bases removed from V and 0 bases from J, the gap between germline ends came to 7 bases. The CDR3 nucleotides read TGTGCCAGCAGTTTAGGCGGGTCGAACACCGGGGAGCTGTTTTTT. Translation gives CASSLGGSNTGELFF.

In DNA, the CDR3 is TGTGCCAGCAGGGACCCAGGGCACTATGGCTACACCTTC. Amino acids: CASRDPGHYGYTF. The chain carries TRBV6-5 and TRBJ1-2, with D possibly TRBD1 on 5 matching bases. V lost 6 bases, J lost 3 bases, and 11 bases lay in between. CDR3 length equals 13 residues. CDR1 MNHEY and CDR2 SVGAGI come from the germline V gene.

This chain uses TRBV28 with TRBJ1-6; D not certain. The CDR3 has 16 residues. With 5 bases removed from V and 9 bases from J, the gap between germline ends came to 20 bases. CDR1 is MDHEN and CDR2 is SYDVKM in the germline V gene. In DNA, the CDR3 is TGTGCCAGCAGTCCCCCTTACGGGGTTAGCCCTTCACCCCTCCACTTT. Amino acid sequence: CASSPPYGVSPSPLHF. Drawing the rest from reference TRBV28 and TRBJ1-6, the complete variable domain is DVKVTQSSRYLVKRTGEKVFLECVQDMDHENMFWYRQDPGLGLRLIYFSYDVKMKEKGDIPEGYSVSREKKERFSLILESASTNQTSMYLCASSPPYGVSPSPLHFGNGTRLTVT.

The chain carries TRBV2 and TRBJ2-1; D gene unclear. The CDR3 has 15 amino acids. Trimming shortened V by 2 bases and J by 6 bases, and 14 bases separated the two germline ends. Germline CDR1 SNHLY, CDR2 FYNNEI. The CDR3 bases are TGTGCCAGCAGTGAACTGTCAGAGGTGGGCAATGAGCAGTTCTTC. It is translated as CASSELSEVGNEQFF.

This clone was counted a single time. J is TRBJ2-1 and V is TRBV14; 14 nucleotides match TRBD2. Trimming took 4 bases from V and 0 from J; bases not matched to a gene: 5. Germline V CDR1 and CDR2: SGHDN, FVKESK. CDR3 size: 18 residues. CDR3 bases: TGTGCCAGCAGCCCCTTCGGACTAGCGGGGGGCTCCTACAATGAGCAGTTCTTC. This sequence encodes CASSPFGLAGGSYNEQFF.

V and J are TRBV28 and TRBJ2-2; the D gene is possibly TRBD1 (6 bases). This CDR3 has 13 residues. V lost 9 bases and J 5 bases, leaving 13 bases between the germline ends. The germline CDR1 and CDR2 sequences are MDHEN and SYDVKM. The DNA for the CDR3 is TGTGCCAGGCCCGACGACAGGACCGGGGAGCTGTTTTTT. Its protein product is CARPDDRTGELFF.

The table lists this clone with a few counts. This chain joins TRBV19 and TRBJ2-7; D is perhaps TRBD2 (5 bases). The germline V gene has CDR1 LNHDA and CDR2 SQIVND (reference sequence). The CDR3 extends over 15 amino acids. V was pared by 7 bases and J by 0 bases, with 16 bases between. CDR3 nucleotide sequence: TGTGCCAGTAAGTCAGAAAACGGAGGCTCCTACGAGCAGTACTTC. This sequence encodes CASKSENGGSYEQYF.

The J gene is TRBJ1-1, the V gene TRBV24-1, with 8 bases aligning to TRBD1. There are 13 residues in the CDR3. Germline lookup yields CDR1 KGHDR and CDR2 SFDVKD. V trimming: 4 bases; J trimming: 11 bases; junction bases outside the gene matches: 8. CDR3 sequence (DNA): TGTGCCACCAGTGAGTCCCCAGGGGGCAAGGCTTTCTTT. The encoded protein is CATSESPGGKAFF.

This clone was seen just once. The rearrangement uses TRBV2 and TRBJ1-1; 9 nucleotides line up with TRBD1. Losses at the gene ends were 6 bases for V and 0 bases for J; bases not matched to a gene: 11. The germline CDR1 and CDR2 sequences are SNHLY and FYNNEI. The CDR3 extends over 17 amino acids. CDR3 sequence reads: CASSWTGTGLLNTEAFF. The CDR3 coding sequence is TGTGCCAGCAGCTGGACCGGGACAGGGTTATTGAACACTGAAGCTTTCTTT.

The genes are TRBV7-2 and TRBJ1-1; no firm D call. The V end lost 0 bases, the J end lost 1 base, and 9 bases lay between the germline ends. Germline V gives CDR1 SGHTA, CDR2 FQGNSA. The CDR3 loop spans 15 amino acids. This chain's CDR3 is CASSLALRQNTEAFF. The CDR3, as DNA: TGTGCCAGCAGCTTAGCGCTGAGACAGAACACTGAAGCTTTCTTT.

The rearrangement links TRBV11-3 to TRBJ2-7; D is ambiguous. Between the trimmed V and J ends, which lost 1 base and 0 bases, there was a span of 7 bases. Germline loops: CDR1 SGHNT, CDR2 YENEEA. This CDR3 has 14 residues. The CDR3 coding sequence is TGTGCCAGCAGCTTAGTCTCGAGCTCCTACGAGCAGTACTTC. Residues: CASSLVSSSYEQYF.

The rearrangement joins TRBV2 to TRBJ2-7; maybe TRBD1 (6 bases). CDR1 and CDR2 from the germline V gene are SNHLY and FYNNEI. The CDR3 extends over 16 amino acids. The V gene lost 2 bases and the J gene lost 5 bases, with 19 bases spanning the gap. CDR3 sequence: CASSEWGGDISHEQYF. CDR3 bases: TGTGCCAGCAGTGAATGGGGTGGGGACATCAGCCACGAGCAGTACTTC.

A single count supports this clone. The chain joins TRBV2 to TRBJ2-7, with D possibly matching TRBD1 (6 bases). The CDR3 sequence is 17 residues long. In germline, CDR1 is SNHLY, CDR2 FYNNEI. The ends were cut back, 2 bases at V and 0 bases at J, with 17 bases in the middle. Written as DNA, the CDR3 is TGTGCCAGCAGTGAACTCCCAGGGGTCCGTGGCTCCTACGAGCAGTACTTC. Protein sequence: CASSELPGVRGSYEQYF.

The rearrangement links TRBV11-2 to TRBJ1-6, with unresolved D. V gave up 4 bases and J gave up 2 bases, with 9 bases separating them. The CDR3 totals 15 residues. Per the germline V gene, CDR1 is SGHAT and CDR2 is FQNNGV. The CDR3 DNA is TGTGCCAGCAGCTCTACCGAGGCCTATAATTCACCCCTCCACTTT. Its protein is CASSSTEAYNSPLHF.

The J gene is TRBJ2-5, the V gene TRBV5-4; D is unclear. Germline CDR1 is SGHNT and CDR2 is YYREEE (reference sequence). The CDR3 totals 14 residues. Deletions cut 2 bases from V and 0 bases from J, with 8 bases between. CDR3 sequence (DNA): TGTGCCAGCAGCTTTACAGTTAACCAAGAGACCCAGTACTTC. As protein: CASSFTVNQETQYF.

The V and J genes are TRBV11-2 and TRBJ2-2, with TRBD1 as a possible D gene (5 bases). Germline CDR1 reads SGHAT; CDR2 reads FQNNGV. V was pared by 3 bases and J by 5 bases, with 13 bases between. This CDR3 has 15 amino acids. The CDR3 DNA sequence: TGTGCCAGCAGCTTTACAGGTTACCATACCGGGGAGCTGTTTTTT. Translated: CASSFTGYHTGELFF.

The chain is built from TRBV5-1 and TRBJ2-5; 10 bases are a match to TRBD2. The trim removed 0 bases at V and 5 bases at J, leaving 7 bases unmatched. The germline gives CDR1 SGHRS, CDR2 YFSETQ. The CDR3 totals 16 residues. The CDR3 nucleotides read TGCGCCAGCAGCTTGGGGGCTAGCGGGGGTGTGGAGACCCAGTACTTC. The encoded protein is CASSLGASGGVETQYF.